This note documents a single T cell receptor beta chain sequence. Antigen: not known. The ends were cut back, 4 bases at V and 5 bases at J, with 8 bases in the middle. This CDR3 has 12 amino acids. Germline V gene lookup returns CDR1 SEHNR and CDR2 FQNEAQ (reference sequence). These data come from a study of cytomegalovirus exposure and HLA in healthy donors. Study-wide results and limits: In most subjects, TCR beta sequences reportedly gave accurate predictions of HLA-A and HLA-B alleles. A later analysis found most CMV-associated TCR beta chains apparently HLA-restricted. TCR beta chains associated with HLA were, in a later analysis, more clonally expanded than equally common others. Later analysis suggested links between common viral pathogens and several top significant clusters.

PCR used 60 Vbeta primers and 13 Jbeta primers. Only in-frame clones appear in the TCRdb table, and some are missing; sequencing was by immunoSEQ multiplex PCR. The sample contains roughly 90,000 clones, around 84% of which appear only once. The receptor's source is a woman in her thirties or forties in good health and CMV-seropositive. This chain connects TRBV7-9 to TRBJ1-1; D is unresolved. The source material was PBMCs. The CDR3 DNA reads TGTGCCAGCAGCTCGGGAGGGACTGAAGCTTTCTTT. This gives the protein CASSSGGTEAFF.